What follows are 9 T cell receptor beta chains derived from one specimen sequenced in a study of blood T cell repertoires in COVID-19. TCRdb's table, derived via immunoSEQ multiplex PCR, lists solely in-frame clones and lacks some. Among 150,000 to 200,000 clones listed, around 80% were seen once. Sequenced material: PBMCs or T cells enriched from blood (not recorded which). These receptors were taken from a man aged 50 to 59 who had recovered from COVID-19.

This clone was found a few times. Written as DNA, the CDR3 is TGTGCCAGCTCAACGGACAAGAACACTGAAGCTTTCTTT. It specifies CASSTDKNTEAFF. The rearrangement links TRBV18 to TRBJ1-1, with D possibly TRBD1 on 5 matching bases. This CDR3 contains 13 residues. The V end was cut by 5 bases, the J end by 1 base, with 8 bases between. The germline V gene has CDR1 KGHSH and CDR2 LQKENI.

This chain joins TRBV27 and TRBJ2-7, with TRBD1 matching over 7 bases. CDR1 is MNHEY and CDR2 is SMNVEV in the germline V gene (reference sequence). This CDR3 is 12 amino acids long. Unmatched junction bases numbered 9, after V lost 4 bases and J lost 12 bases. CDR3 nucleotide sequence: TGTGCCAGCAGTTCCCAGGGGGAAAGGCGGTACTTC. Its protein product is CASSSQGERRYF.

This chain joins TRBV6-2 or TRBV6-3 and TRBJ1-5; D gene ambiguous. The V gene's germline CDR1 is MNHEY and CDR2 SVGEGT. V was shortened by 4 bases and J by 3 bases, with 10 bases between the two germline ends. There are 14 residues in the CDR3. The CDR3 nucleotides are TGTGCCAGCAGTTCCCTGGGAGTCAATCAGCCCCAGCATTTT. Encoded protein: CASSSLGVNQPQHF.

The chain has TRBV7-9 and TRBJ1-1; D gene uncertain. The length of the CDR3 is 15 residues. CDR1 and CDR2 (germline): SEHNR, FQNEAQ (reference sequence). The germline V and J ends were trimmed by 5 bases and 1 base, with 14 bases remaining between them. This chain's CDR3 is CASSPGERKNTEAFF. The CDR3 region has the DNA TGTGCCAGCAGCCCCGGGGAGCGGAAGAACACTGAAGCTTTCTTT.

The chain couples TRBV5-1 to TRBJ2-7; the D gene is possibly TRBD1 (6 bases). The CDR3 loop spans 14 amino acids. CDR1 and CDR2 (germline): SGHRS, YFSETQ. V was shortened by 0 bases and J by 5 bases, with 12 bases between the two germline ends. CDR3 loop: CASSLEGVHDEQYF. CDR3 nucleotides: TGCGCCAGCAGCTTGGAGGGGGTACATGACGAGCAGTACTTC.

In its sample, this clone was seen once. V usage is TRBV10-3 and J usage is TRBJ1-1; D is ambiguous. In germline, CDR1 is ENHRY, CDR2 SYGVKD. This CDR3 region has 15 residues. Trimming left V 2 bases short and J 3 bases short, with 13 bases between. CDR3 nucleotide sequence: TGTGCCATCAGTGAGCCCGCCGTGAGTGACACTGAAGCTTTCTTT. Amino acid sequence: CAISEPAVSDTEAFF.

The rearrangement uses TRBV12-3 or TRBV12-4 and TRBJ1-2; 7 nucleotides align to TRBD1. The J segment lost 6 bases and the V segment lost 5 bases, leaving 6 bases of the junction unmatched. The CDR3 has 13 amino acids. In DNA form, the CDR3 reads TGTGCCAGCAGTGAACAGGGGAGACATGGCTACACCTTC. Protein product: CASSEQGRHGYTF.

CDR3 sequence: CASSSQGRNSPLHF. CDR3 in DNA: TGTGCCAGCAGTTCCCAGGGTAGGAATTCACCCCTCCACTTT. This rearrangement joins TRBV6-5 to TRBJ1-6; TRBD1 might be the D (5 bases). V was pared by 4 bases and J by 7 bases, with 11 bases between. Germline loops: CDR1 MNHEY, CDR2 SVGAGI. The CDR3 covers 14 residues.

The V gene is TRBV5-1, the J gene TRBJ1-4, with TRBD1 matching 10 bases. V was clipped by 2 bases and J by 7 bases; unmatched bases: 2. CDR1 is SGHRS, CDR2 YFSETQ, per germline. This CDR3 region has 14 residues. CDR3 nucleotide sequence: TGCGCCAGCAGCTTCGGGACAGGGGTTGAAAAACTGTTTTTT. It yields the protein CASSFGTGVEKLFF.